Below, 5 T cell receptor beta chains from the same sample are listed, as sequenced in a study of blood T cell repertoires in COVID-19. Only in-frame clones appear in the TCRdb table, and some are missing; sequencing was by immunoSEQ multiplex PCR. The data show approximately 53,000 clones, approximately 78% seen once. Sequenced: PBMCs or T cells enriched from blood (not recorded which). Source of these receptors: a woman aged 50 to 60 with acute COVID-19.

This chain joins TRBV28 and TRBJ1-4, with no clear D. Trimming removed 10 bases from V and 5 bases from J, with 14 bases in between. Germline CDR1 MDHEN, CDR2 SYDVKM. The CDR3 sequence is 13 residues long. CDR3 residues: CAIKTSTNEKLFF. CDR3 bases: TGTGCCATCAAGACAAGTACAAATGAAAAACTGTTTTTT. Full variable domain (missing parts from reference TRBV28 and TRBJ1-4): DVKVTQSSRYLVKRTGEKVFLECVQDMDHENMFWYRQDPGLGLRLIYFSYDVKMKEKGDIPEGYSVSREKKERFSLILESASTNQTSMYLCAIKTSTNEKLFFGSGTQLSVL.

The chain combines TRBV7-2 with TRBJ1-4, with D possibly TRBD1 on 5 matching bases. Per germline, CDR1 SGHTA and CDR2 FQGNSA. The length of the CDR3 is 15 residues. Between the trimmed V and J ends, which lost 5 bases and 5 bases, there was a span of 15 bases. DNA for the CDR3: TGTGCCAGCAGCCGGACACATGGTCTGAATGAAAAACTGTTTTTT. Protein product: CASSRTHGLNEKLFF.

The chain links TRBV5-1 to TRBJ1-1; no firm D call. The CDR3 is 13 amino acids. CDR1 and CDR2 (germline): SGHRS, YFSETQ. Between the trimmed V and J ends, which lost 3 bases and 5 bases, there was a span of 11 bases. CDR3 DNA sequence: TGCGCCAGCAGCTCCCTTACGGGGACTGAAGCTTTCTTT. Residues: CASSSLTGTEAFF.

The chain employs TRBV6-4 and TRBJ1-6; unclear D gene. Trimming left V 0 bases short and J 9 bases short, with 6 bases between. The CDR3 has 13 amino acids. Looked up from germline, CDR1 is MRHNA and CDR2 is SNTAGT. CDR3 coding DNA: TGTGCCAGCAGTGACTCGCGGGGTTCACCCCTCCACTTT. Protein: CASSDSRGSPLHF.

The chain joins TRBV5-1 to TRBJ1-1; D not resolved. V lost 4 bases to trimming and J lost 1 base, with 11 bases between them. Germline CDR1 reads SGHRS; CDR2 reads YFSETQ. The CDR3 runs 14 residues. The CDR3 nucleotides read TGCGCCAGCAGCAGAGGGAGCGCGAACACTGAAGCTTTCTTT. This translates into CASSRGSANTEAFF.